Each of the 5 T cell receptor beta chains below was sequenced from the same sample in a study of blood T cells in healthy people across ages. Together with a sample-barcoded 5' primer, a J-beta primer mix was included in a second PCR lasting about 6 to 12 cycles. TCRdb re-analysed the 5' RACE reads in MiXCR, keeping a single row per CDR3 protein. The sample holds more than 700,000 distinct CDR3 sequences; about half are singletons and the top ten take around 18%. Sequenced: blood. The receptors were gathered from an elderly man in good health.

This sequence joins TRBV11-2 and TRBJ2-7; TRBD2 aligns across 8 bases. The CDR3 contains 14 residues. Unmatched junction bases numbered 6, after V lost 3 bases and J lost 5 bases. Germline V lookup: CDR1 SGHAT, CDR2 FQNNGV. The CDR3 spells CASSFAGLAHEQYF. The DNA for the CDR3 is TGTGCCAGCAGCTTCGCCGGACTAGCCCACGAGCAGTACTTC.

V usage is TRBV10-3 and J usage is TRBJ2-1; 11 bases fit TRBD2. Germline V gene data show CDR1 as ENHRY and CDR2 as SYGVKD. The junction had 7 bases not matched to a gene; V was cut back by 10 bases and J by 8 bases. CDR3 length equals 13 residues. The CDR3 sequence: CATSSGRMDEQFF. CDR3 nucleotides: TGTGCCACCTCTAGCGGGAGGATGGATGAGCAGTTCTTC.

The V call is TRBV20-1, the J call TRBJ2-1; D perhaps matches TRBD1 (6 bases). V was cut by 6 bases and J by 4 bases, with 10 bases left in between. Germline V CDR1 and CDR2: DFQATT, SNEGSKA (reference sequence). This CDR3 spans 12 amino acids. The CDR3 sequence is CSANRVYNEQFF. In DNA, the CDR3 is TGCAGTGCAAACAGGGTTTACAATGAGCAGTTCTTC.

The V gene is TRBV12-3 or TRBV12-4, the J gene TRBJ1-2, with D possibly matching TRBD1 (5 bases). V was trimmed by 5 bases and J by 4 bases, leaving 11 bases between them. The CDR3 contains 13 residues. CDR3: CASSPGRGYGYTF. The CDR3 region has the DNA TGTGCCAGCAGTCCGGGGCGGGGCTATGGCTACACCTTC.

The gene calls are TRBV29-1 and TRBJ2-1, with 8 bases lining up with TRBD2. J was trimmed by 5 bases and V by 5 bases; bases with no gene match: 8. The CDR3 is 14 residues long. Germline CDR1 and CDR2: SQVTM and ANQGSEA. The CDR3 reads CSVIPGLGHNEQFF. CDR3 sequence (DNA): TGCAGCGTTATACCGGGACTAGGTCACAATGAGCAGTTCTTC.